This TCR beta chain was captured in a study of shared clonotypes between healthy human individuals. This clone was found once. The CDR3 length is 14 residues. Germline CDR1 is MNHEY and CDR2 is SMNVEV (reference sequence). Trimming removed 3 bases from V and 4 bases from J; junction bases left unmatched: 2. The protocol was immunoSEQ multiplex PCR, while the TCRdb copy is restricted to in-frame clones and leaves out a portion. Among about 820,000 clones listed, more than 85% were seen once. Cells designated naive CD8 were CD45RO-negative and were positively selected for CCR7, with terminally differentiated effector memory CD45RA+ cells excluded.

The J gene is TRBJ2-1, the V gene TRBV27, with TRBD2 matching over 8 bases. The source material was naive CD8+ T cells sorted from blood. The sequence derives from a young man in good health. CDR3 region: CASSLTSAYNEQFF. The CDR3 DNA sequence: TGTGCCAGCAGTTTGACTAGCGCATACAATGAGCAGTTCTTC.